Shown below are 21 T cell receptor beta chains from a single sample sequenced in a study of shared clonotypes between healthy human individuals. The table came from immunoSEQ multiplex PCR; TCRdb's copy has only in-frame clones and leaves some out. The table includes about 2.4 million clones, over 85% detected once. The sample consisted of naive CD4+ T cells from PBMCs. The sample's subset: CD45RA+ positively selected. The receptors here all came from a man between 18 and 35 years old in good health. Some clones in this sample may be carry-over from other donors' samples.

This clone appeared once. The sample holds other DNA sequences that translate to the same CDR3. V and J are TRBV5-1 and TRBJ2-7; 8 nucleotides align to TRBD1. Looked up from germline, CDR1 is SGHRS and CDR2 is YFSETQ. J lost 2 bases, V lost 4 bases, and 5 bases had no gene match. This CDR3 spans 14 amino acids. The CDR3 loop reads CASSPRTGTYEQYF. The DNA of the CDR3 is TGCGCCAGCAGCCCGCGGACAGGGACCTACGAGCAGTACTTC.

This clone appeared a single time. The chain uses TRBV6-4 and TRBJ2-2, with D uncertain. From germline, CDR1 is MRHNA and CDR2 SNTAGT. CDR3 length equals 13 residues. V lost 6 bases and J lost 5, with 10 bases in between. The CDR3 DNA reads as TGTGCCAGCAGCCTCGAACTGACCGGGGAGCTGTTTTTT. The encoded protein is CASSLELTGELFF.

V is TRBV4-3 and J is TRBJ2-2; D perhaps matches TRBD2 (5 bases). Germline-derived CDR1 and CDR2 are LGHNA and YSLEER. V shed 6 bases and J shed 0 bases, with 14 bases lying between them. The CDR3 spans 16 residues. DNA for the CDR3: TGCGCCAGCAGGAAGCAGGCGGGCACGAACACCGGGGAGCTGTTTTTT. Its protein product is CASRKQAGTNTGELFF.

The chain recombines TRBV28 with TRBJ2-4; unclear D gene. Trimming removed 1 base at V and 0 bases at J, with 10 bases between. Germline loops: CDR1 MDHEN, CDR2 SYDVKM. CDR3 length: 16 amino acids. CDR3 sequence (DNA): TGTGCCAGCAGTTTATTTGGCAGCCTAGCCAAAAACATTCAGTACTTC. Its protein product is CASSLFGSLAKNIQYF.

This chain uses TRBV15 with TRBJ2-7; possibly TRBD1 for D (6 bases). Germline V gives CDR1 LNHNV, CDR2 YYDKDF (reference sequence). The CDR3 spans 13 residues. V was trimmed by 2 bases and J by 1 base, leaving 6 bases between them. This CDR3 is CATSRQGSYEQYF. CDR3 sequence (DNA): TGTGCCACCAGCAGACAGGGGTCCTACGAGCAGTACTTC.

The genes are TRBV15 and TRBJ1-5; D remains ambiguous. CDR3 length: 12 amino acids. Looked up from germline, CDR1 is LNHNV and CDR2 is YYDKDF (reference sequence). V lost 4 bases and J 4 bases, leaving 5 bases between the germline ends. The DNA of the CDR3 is TGTGCCACCAGCAAATTTAATCAGCCCCAGCATTTT. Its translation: CATSKFNQPQHF.

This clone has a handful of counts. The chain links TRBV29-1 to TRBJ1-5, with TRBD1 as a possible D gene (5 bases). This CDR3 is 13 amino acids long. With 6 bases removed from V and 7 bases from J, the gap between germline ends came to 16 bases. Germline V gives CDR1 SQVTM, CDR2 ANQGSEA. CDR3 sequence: CSVPGPLGQPQHF. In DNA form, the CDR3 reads TGCAGCGTACCGGGGCCGCTCGGGCAGCCCCAGCATTTT.

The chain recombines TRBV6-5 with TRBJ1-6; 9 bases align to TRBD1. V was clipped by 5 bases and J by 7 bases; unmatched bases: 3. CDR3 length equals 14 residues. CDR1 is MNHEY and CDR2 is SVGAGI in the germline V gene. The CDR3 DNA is TGTGCCAGCAGTCGACAGGGGGGAAATTCACCCCTCCACTTT. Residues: CASSRQGGNSPLHF.

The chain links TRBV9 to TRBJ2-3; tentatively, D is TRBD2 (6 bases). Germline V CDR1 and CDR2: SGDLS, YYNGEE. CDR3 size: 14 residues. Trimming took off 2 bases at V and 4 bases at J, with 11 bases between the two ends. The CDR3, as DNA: TGTGCCAGCAGCGTTTTCGGGACTCCAGATACGCAGTATTTT. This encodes CASSVFGTPDTQYF. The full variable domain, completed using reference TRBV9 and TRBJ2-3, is DSGVTQTPKHLITATGQRVTLRCSPRSGDLSVYWYQQSLDQGLQFLIQYYNGEERAKGNILERFSAQQFPDLHSELNLSSLELGDSALYFCASSVFGTPDTQYFGPGTRLTVL.

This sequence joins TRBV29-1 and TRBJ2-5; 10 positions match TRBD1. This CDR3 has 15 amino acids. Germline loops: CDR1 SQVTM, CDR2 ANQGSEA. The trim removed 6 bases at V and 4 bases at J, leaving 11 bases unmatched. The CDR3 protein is CSVVRTGGPGETQYF. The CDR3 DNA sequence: TGCAGCGTAGTTAGGACAGGGGGGCCAGGAGAGACCCAGTACTTC.

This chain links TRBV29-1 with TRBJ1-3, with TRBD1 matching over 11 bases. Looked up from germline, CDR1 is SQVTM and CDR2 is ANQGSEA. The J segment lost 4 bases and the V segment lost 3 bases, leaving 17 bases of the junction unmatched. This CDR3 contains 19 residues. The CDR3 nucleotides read TGCAGCGTTGACGGGACAGGGGGGAAATTCTTGAGTATCGGAAACACCATATATTTT. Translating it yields CSVDGTGGKFLSIGNTIYF.

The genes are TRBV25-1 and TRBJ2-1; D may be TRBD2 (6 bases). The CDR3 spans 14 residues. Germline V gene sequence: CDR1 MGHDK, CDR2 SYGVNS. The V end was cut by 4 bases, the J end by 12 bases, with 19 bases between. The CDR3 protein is CASSVGLRGVRQFF. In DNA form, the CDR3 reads TGTGCCAGCAGTGTGGGTTTGCGGGGCGTAAGGCAGTTCTTC.

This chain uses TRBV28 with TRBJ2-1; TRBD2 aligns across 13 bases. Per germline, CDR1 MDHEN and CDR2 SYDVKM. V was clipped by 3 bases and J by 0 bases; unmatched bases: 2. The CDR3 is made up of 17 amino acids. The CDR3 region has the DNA TGTGCCAGCAGTTTGGGGACTAGCGGGGCCTCCTACAATGAGCAGTTCTTC. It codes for CASSLGTSGASYNEQFF. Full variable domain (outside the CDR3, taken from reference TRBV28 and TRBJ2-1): DVKVTQSSRYLVKRTGEKVFLECVQDMDHENMFWYRQDPGLGLRLIYFSYDVKMKEKGDIPEGYSVSREKKERFSLILESASTNQTSMYLCASSLGTSGASYNEQFFGPGTRLTVL.

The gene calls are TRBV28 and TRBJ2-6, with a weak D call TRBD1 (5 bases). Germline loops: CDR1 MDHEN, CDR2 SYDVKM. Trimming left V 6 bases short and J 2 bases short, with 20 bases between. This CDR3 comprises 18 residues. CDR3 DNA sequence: TGTGCCAGCAGACCCTCCAGGGTCCCCCCCCCTGGGGCCAACGTCCTGACTTTC. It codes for CASRPSRVPPPGANVLTF.

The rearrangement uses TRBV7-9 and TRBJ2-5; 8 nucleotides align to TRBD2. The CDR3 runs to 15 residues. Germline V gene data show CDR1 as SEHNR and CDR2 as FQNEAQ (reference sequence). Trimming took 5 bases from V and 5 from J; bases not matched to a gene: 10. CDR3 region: CASSPGGARGETQYF. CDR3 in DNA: TGTGCCAGCAGCCCGGGAGGGGCCCGAGGGGAGACCCAGTACTTC.

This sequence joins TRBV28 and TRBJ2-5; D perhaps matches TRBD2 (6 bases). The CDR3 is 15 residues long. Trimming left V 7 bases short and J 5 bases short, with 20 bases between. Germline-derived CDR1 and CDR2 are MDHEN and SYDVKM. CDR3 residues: CASNRPGASMETQYF. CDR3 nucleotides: TGTGCCAGCAACCGGCCGGGAGCAAGCATGGAGACCCAGTACTTC.

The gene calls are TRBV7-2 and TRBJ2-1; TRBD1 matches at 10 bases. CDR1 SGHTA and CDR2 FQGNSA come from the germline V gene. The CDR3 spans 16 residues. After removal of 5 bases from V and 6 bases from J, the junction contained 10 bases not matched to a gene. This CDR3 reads CASSPRAGDRGNEQFF. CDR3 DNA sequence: TGTGCCAGCAGCCCCAGGGCGGGGGACAGGGGCAATGAGCAGTTCTTC. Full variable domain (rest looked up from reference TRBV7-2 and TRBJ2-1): GAGVSQSPSNKVTEKGKDVELRCDPISGHTALYWYRQSLGQGLEFLIYFQGNSAPDKSGLPSDRFSAERTGGSVSTLTIQRTQQEDSAVYLCASSPRAGDRGNEQFFGPGTRLTVL.

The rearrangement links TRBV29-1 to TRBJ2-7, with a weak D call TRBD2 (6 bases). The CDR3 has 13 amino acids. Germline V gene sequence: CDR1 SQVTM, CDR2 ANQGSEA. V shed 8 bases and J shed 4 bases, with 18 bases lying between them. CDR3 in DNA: TGCAGCACTGGAAGCCCGGCGGGGTACGAGCAGTACTTC. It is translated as CSTGSPAGYEQYF.

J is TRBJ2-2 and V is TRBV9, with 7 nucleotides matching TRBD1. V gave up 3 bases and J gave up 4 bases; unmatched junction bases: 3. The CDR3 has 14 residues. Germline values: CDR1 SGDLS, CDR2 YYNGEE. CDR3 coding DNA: TGTGCCAGCAGCGCGACAGGGTCCACCGGGGAGCTGTTTTTT. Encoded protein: CASSATGSTGELFF.

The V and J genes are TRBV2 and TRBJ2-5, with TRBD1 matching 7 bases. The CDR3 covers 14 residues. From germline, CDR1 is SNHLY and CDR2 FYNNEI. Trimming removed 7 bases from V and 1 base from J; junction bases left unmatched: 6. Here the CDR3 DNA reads TGTGCCAGCAACCGCCGGGACAGCCAAGAGACCCAGTACTTC. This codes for CASNRRDSQETQYF.

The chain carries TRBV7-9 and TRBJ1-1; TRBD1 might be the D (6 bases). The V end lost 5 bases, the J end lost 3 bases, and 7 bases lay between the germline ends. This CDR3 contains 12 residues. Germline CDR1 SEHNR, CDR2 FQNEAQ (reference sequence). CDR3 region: CASSRTDTEAFF. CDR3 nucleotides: TGTGCCAGCAGCCGGACAGACACTGAAGCTTTCTTT.